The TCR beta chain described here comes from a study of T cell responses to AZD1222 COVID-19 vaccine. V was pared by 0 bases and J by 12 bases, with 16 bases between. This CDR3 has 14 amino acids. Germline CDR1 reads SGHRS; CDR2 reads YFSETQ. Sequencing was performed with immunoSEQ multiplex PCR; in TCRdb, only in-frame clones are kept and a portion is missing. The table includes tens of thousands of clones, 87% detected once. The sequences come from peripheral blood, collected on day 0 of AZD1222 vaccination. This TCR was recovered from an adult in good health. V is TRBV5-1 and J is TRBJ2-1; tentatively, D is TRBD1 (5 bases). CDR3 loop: CASSLASGFRGQFF. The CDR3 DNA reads TGCGCCAGCAGCTTGGCCTCAGGGTTCCGTGGGCAGTTCTTC.